A single TCR beta chain is shown here with its context. Authors' processing steps: Amplification of reference gene primers provided the estimated nucleated cell counts. The table came from immunoSEQ multiplex PCR; TCRdb's copy has only in-frame clones and leaves some out. V, J and clone size derive from that table, while D and trimming were established from the DNA sequence. Of some 99,000 clones in the sample, 81% were seen once. The data were obtained in a study of blood T cell repertoires in COVID-19. As for the study in general: Specimens from acute and convalescent COVID-19 originated in the United States, Italy and Spain. Sources were T cells, B-cell-depleted T cells, or PBMCs; the material itself was cDNA or gDNA.

CDR1 is MNHEY and CDR2 is SMNVEV in the germline V gene (reference sequence). This CDR3 region has 16 residues. V lost 0 bases and J lost 4; bases outside the gene matches: 8. The chain couples TRBV27 to TRBJ1-2; 7 positions match TRBD1. The receptor's source is a woman of 80 years or more with acute or convalescent COVID-19. The sequencing input was peripheral blood. CDR3 in amino acids: CASSLSPRGAIYGYTF. CDR3 coding DNA: TGTGCCAGCAGTTTATCCCCCAGGGGGGCAATCTATGGCTACACCTTC.